This T cell receptor (beta chain) was captured in a study of blood T cell repertoires in COVID-19. About the study: The cDNA or gDNA used as material had been derived from T cells, B-cell-depleted T cells, or PBMCs.

V gave up 4 bases and J gave up 7 bases; unmatched junction bases: 8. The CDR3 has 15 residues. Germline CDR1 is KGHDR and CDR2 is SFDVKD. In the original processing: Amplifying reference gene primers gave estimates of nucleated cell counts. Produced via immunoSEQ multiplex PCR; TCRdb's table is partial and in-frame only. Clone size and the V and J calls come from that table; the DNA yielded D and trimming. The table includes a few hundred thousand clones, roughly 90% detected once. The cohort comprised adults aged about 18 to 90 years residing in approximately 25 US areas. V usage is TRBV24-1 and J usage is TRBJ1-2; 10 bases match TRBD1. This clonotype was obtained from a woman aged 30 to 39 who had been exposed to COVID-19. Sequencing was carried out using PBMCs or T cells enriched from blood (not recorded which). The CDR3, as DNA: TGTGCCACCAGTGACCCCGGGACAGGGGTAGGTGGCTACACCTTC. Translating gives CATSDPGTGVGGYTF.